The T cell receptor beta chain under discussion was sequenced for a study of CD8 T cells in Susac syndrome. Germline CDR1 and CDR2: MGHRA and YSYEKL. With 0 bases clipped from V and 3 bases from J, the junction kept 10 bases outside the gene matches. The CDR3 runs 17 residues. Random hexamers were used to reverse transcribe the RNA input (0.5 to 1 ug). TCR beta CDR3 was amplified by immunoSEQ covering 54 Vbeta and 13 Jbeta. Via MiXCR, TCRdb re-called the immunoSEQ multiplex PCR reads, giving one row per CDR3 protein. The sample holds 71,000 or so distinct CDR3 sequences; just over 90% are singletons and the top ten take roughly 0.16%. General study results and limits: The study recognized that its TCR sequencing and HLA analysis covered a relatively small number of individuals.

As regards this clonotype: What it binds is unknown.

The sample consisted of CD4+ T cells from PBMCs. The sequence was collected from a human donor with Susac syndrome. V and J are TRBV4-1 and TRBJ1-2; the match to TRBD1 covers 7 bases. The CDR3 region has the DNA TGCGCCAGCAGCCAAGATGGGGACAGCATGAGGTACTATGGCTACACCTTC. Translation: CASSQDGDSMRYYGYTF.